The following is a T cell receptor beta chain sequence with its context. This sample stems from a study of cytomegalovirus exposure and HLA in healthy donors. Study overall: A preliminary data release comprised roughly 80 million unique TCRs obtained from HLA-typed donors.

The CDR3 runs 12 residues. Germline CDR1 reads SGDLS; CDR2 reads YYNGEE. Unmatched junction bases numbered 6, after V lost 3 bases and J lost 10 bases. PCR employed 60 Vbeta and 13 Jbeta primers. Using immunoSEQ multiplex PCR, the repertoire was profiled, and TCRdb retains in-frame clones only, with some absent. The data contain more than 150,000 clones, over 70% of them seen just once; the ten biggest clones take up 2.2%. The chain carries TRBV9 and TRBJ1-1; 7 bases map to TRBD1. Material for sequencing was PBMCs. The receptor's source is a woman aged 30 to 39 in good health and CMV-seronegative. CDR3 amino acids: CASSATGAGAFF. CDR3 nucleotides: TGTGCCAGCAGCGCCACAGGGGCGGGAGCTTTCTTT.